Each of the 10 T cell receptor beta chains below was sequenced from the same sample in a study of sequential checkpoint blockade in melanoma (dated by TCRdb to about 2019). What this sample's treatment or condition label stands for: randomized to nivolumab then ipilimumab (arm A) or the reverse (arm B). The method was the immunoSEQ multiplex PCR assay. The table was pulled from immuneACCESS by TCRdb, which kept in-frame rearrangements only. Such tables lose some clones; where checked, under half of the loss comes from unresolved V genes, and the rest has no known cause. The sample table records about 17,000 clones; approximately 66% of these occur just once. The ten largest make up 11% of the sample. Material: CD8+ T cells sorted from blood (inferred from file names), obtained from a patient given nivolumab and ipilimumab in sequence. These receptors all come from a human donor with melanoma.

The CDR3 nucleotides read TGTGCCAGTAGTATAGTGGAGGGCCCGGGCGAGCAGTACTTC. It translates to CASSIVEGPGEQYF. The genes are TRBV19 and TRBJ2-7; possibly TRBD2 for D (6 bases). Germline values: CDR1 LNHDA, CDR2 SQIVND (reference sequence). The CDR3 runs 14 residues. V lost 1 base, J lost 6 bases, and 13 bases lay in between. The whole variable domain, remainder taken from reference TRBV19 and TRBJ2-7, is DGGITQSPKYLFRKEGQNVTLSCEQNLNHDAMYWYRQDPGQGLRLIYYSQIVNDFQKGDIAEGYSVSREKKESFPLTVTSAQKNPTAFYLCASSIVEGPGEQYFGPGTRLTVT.

J is TRBJ2-5 and V is TRBV5-1; D uncertain. The end of the DNA is better explained by TRBJ2-7, so the J call may be wrong. The CDR3 has 16 residues. Germline V gives CDR1 SGHRS, CDR2 YFSETQ. This CDR3 reads CASSLSGQASSYEQYF. CDR3 bases: TGCGCCAGCAGCTTGTCGGGCCAGGCTAGCTCCTACGAGCAGTACTTC.

V and J are TRBV4-1 and TRBJ2-1, with 9 positions matching TRBD1. After removal of 4 bases from V and 8 bases from J, the junction contained 6 bases not matched to a gene. The CDR3 contains 14 residues. In germline, CDR1 is MGHRA, CDR2 YSYEKL. This chain's CDR3 is CASSLGQGTDEQFF. The CDR3 DNA is TGCGCCAGCAGCCTGGGACAGGGTACCGATGAGCAGTTCTTC.

This sequence joins TRBV13 and TRBJ1-2; 8 bases align to TRBD1. This CDR3 spans 16 amino acids. V lost 6 bases and J lost 3; bases outside the gene matches: 12. Germline-derived CDR1 and CDR2 are PRHDT and FYEKMQ (reference sequence). As DNA, the CDR3 is TGTGCCAGCAGTGCGTGGACAGGGTCGGTTGACTATGGCTACACCTTC. It codes for CASSAWTGSVDYGYTF. Drawing the rest from reference TRBV13 and TRBJ1-2, the complete variable domain is AAGVIQSPRHLIKEKRETATLKCYPIPRHDTVYWYQQGPGQDPQFLISFYEKMQSDKGSIPDRFSAQQFSDYHSELNMSSLELGDSALYFCASSAWTGSVDYGYTFGSGTRLTVV.

The chain carries TRBV6-5 and TRBJ2-1, with TRBD1 matching over 10 bases. Germline V gene sequence: CDR1 MNHEY, CDR2 SVGAGI. The CDR3 consists of 15 residues. V was pared by 6 bases and J by 6 bases, with 8 bases of the junction left unmatched. The CDR3 DNA is TGTGCCAGCAGCCGGGGACAGGGGCGCCCCAATGAGCAGTTCTTC. It is translated as CASSRGQGRPNEQFF.

The chain is built from TRBV29-1 and TRBJ1-4; TRBD1 might be the D (5 bases). Trimming cost V 0 bases and J 3 bases, with 11 bases left between them. Germline-derived CDR1 and CDR2 are SQVTM and ANQGSEA. The CDR3 covers 15 residues. The CDR3 loop reads CSVEDREGSNEKLFF. CDR3 DNA sequence: TGCAGCGTTGAAGACAGGGAGGGATCTAATGAAAAACTGTTTTTT.

The chain carries TRBV29-1 and TRBJ2-1; 11 bases are shared with TRBD2. CDR3 size: 16 residues. V shed 3 bases, J shed 0 bases, and the junction held 4 bases outside the gene matches. The germline V gene encodes CDR1 SQVTM and CDR2 ANQGSEA. CDR3 nucleotides: TGCAGCGTTGACGGGACTAGCGGTAGCTCCTACAATGAGCAGTTCTTC. Translated: CSVDGTSGSSYNEQFF.

The chain recombines TRBV9 with TRBJ2-5; TRBD2 is a possible D gene (5 bases). Germline CDR1 is SGDLS and CDR2 is YYNGEE. The CDR3 covers 15 residues. V gave up 0 bases and J gave up 0 bases, with 9 bases separating them. In DNA form, the CDR3 reads TGTGCCAGCAGCGTAGAGGGAGCGTACCAAGAGACCCAGTACTTC. This translates into CASSVEGAYQETQYF.

The J gene is TRBJ2-3, the V gene TRBV27, with a weak D call TRBD2 (5 bases). V gave up 6 bases and J gave up 3 bases, with 16 bases separating them. The CDR3 sequence is 15 residues long. Germline loops: CDR1 MNHEY, CDR2 SMNVEV (reference sequence). CDR3: CASRFGIRSTDTQYF. The CDR3 nucleotides read TGTGCCAGCAGATTCGGGATTAGAAGTACAGATACGCAGTATTTT.

This clone was observed a few times. The chain carries TRBV9 and TRBJ1-6; 8 bases match TRBD1. The CDR3 is made up of 17 amino acids. Germline CDR1 reads SGDLS; CDR2 reads YYNGEE. Trimming removed 0 bases from V and 4 bases from J; junction bases left unmatched: 6. The CDR3, as DNA: TGTGCCAGCAGCGTAGGGACAGGGTCGGAGTATAATTCACCCCTCCACTTT. Amino acid sequence: CASSVGTGSEYNSPLHF.